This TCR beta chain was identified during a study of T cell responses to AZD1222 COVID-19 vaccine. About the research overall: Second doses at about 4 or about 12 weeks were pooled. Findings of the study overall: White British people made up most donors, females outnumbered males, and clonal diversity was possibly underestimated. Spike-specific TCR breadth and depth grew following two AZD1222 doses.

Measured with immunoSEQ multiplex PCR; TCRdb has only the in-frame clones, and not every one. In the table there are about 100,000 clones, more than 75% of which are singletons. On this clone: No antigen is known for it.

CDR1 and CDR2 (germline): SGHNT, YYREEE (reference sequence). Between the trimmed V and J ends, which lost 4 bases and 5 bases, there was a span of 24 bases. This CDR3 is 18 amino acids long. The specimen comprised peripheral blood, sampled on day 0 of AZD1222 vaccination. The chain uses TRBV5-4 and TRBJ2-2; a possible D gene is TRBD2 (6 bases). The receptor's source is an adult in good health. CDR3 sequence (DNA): TGTGCCAGCAGCCCCCGTAGCTGGCGGGGCTCGGGGACCGGGGAGCTGTTTTTT. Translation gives CASSPRSWRGSGTGELFF.